This T cell receptor (beta chain) came from a study of blood T cell repertoires in COVID-19. Study summary: The United States, Italy and Spain provided the acute and convalescent COVID-19 samples. T cells, B-cell-depleted T cells, or PBMCs provided the cDNA or gDNA that served as material.

As handled by the study authors: Estimation of nucleated cell counts relied on the amplification of reference gene primers. This table comes from immunoSEQ multiplex PCR, and its TCRdb copy is limited to in-frame clones, with some not included. That table is the source of V, J and clone size, and D and trimming were worked out from the DNA. The data hold more than 95,000 clones, with around 83% observed a single time. Trimming removed 0 bases at V and 4 bases at J, with 12 bases between. Germline CDR1 and CDR2: MNHEY and SVGEGT. The CDR3 has 15 amino acids. The V and J genes are TRBV6-2 or TRBV6-3 and TRBJ1-1, with a weak D call TRBD1 (6 bases). What was sequenced was peripheral blood. The sequence was obtained from a woman aged 80 or over with active or convalescent COVID-19. CDR3 sequence (DNA): TGTGCCAGCAGTTACTCGTGGCAGGGGACCACTGAAGCTTTCTTT. This translates into CASSYSWQGTTEAFF.